This T cell receptor (beta chain) was captured in a study of cytomegalovirus exposure and HLA in healthy donors. PCR involved 60 Vbeta and 13 Jbeta primers. In the original processing: Per a later analysis, the number of unique TCR beta chains was roughly 87 million, of which some 9.9 million were shared. The data were produced by immunoSEQ multiplex PCR, yet TCRdb's version contains in-frame clones alone and is incomplete. V and J calls and clone size are copied from that table; D and trimming were computed from the DNA. The sample contains about 150,000 clones, about four fifths of which appear only once. The receptor's source is a boy aged 2 to 10 in good health and CMV-seronegative. Sequences were obtained from PBMCs.

This chain's CDR3 is CSVVQGRGAYEQYF. For the CDR3, the DNA is TGCAGCGTTGTTCAGGGCAGGGGTGCTTACGAGCAGTACTTC. V usage is TRBV29-1 and J usage is TRBJ2-7; a weak D match, TRBD1 (6 bases). The V and J ends lost 4 bases and 4 bases respectively, with 17 bases between them. This CDR3 spans 14 amino acids. Germline V gene data show CDR1 as SQVTM and CDR2 as ANQGSEA.